This is a list of T cell receptor beta chains from one sample in a study of regulatory T cells in long-lasting Graves disease. TCRdb reanalysed the multiplex PCR reads using MiXCR and keeps one entry per CDR3 protein. The sample lists 200,000 to 250,000 distinct CDR3 sequences, approximately 20% occurring once. The starting material was peripheral blood mononuclear cells (PBMCs), obtained at new diagnosis, from a patient treated with antithyroid drugs. Receptor source: a female donor with Graves disease. Each CDR3 is given with its conserved first and last residue. The D gene is left open where the match is weak. Sizes are listed as how often the clone was seen (once, few, many) or a class if it is expanded.

clone_size j_call v_call d_call cdr3_length cdr3_aa cdr3_nt
many TRBJ1-2 TRBV28 . 15 CASSPGGADPGGYTF TGTGCCAGCAGCCCCGGGGGTGCGGACCCGGGGGGCTACACCTTC
few TRBJ1-5 TRBV29-1 . 13 CSVVPGGNQPQHF TGCAGCGTTGTGCCCGGGGGCAATCAGCCCCAGCATTTT
many TRBJ2-3 TRBV9 TRBD2 16 CASSVGLAGGSNTQYF TGTGCCAGCAGCGTAGGGCTAGCGGGAGGTTCTAATACGCAGTATTTT
few TRBJ1-2 TRBV24-1 . 13 CATSDSWSAGYTF TGTGCCACCAGTGATTCGTGGTCGGCTGGCTACACCTTC
many TRBJ1-2 TRBV20-1 TRBD1 12 CSARDRGPGYTF TGCAGTGCTAGAGACAGGGGGCCTGGCTACACCTTC
many TRBJ1-2 TRBV4-3 . 15 CASSQGQLPFWGYTF TGCGCCAGCAGCCAAGGGCAGCTTCCTTTTTGGGGCTACACCTTC
many TRBJ2-3 TRBV19 TRBD2 15 CASSPPGLATDTQYF TGTGCCAGCTCCCCCCCGGGACTAGCGACAGATACGCAGTATTTT
many TRBJ2-3 TRBV29-1 . 18 CSVEDRFSGATVPDTQYF TGCAGCGTTGAAGACCGGTTTTCAGGGGCTACTGTCCCAGATACGCAGTATTTT
many TRBJ2-7 TRBV24-1 . 13 CATSDSSVNEQYF TGTGCCACCAGTGATTCTAGCGTCAACGAGCAGTACTTC
many TRBJ2-5 TRBV7-9 . 14 CASSPPGGGETQYF TGTGCCAGCAGCCCTCCGGGGGGCGGAGAGACCCAGTACTTC
many TRBJ2-4 TRBV9 . 13 CASSVSFGTFQYF TGTGCCAGCAGCGTGTCGTTCGGGACTTTTCAGTACTTC
many TRBJ2-6 TRBV5-1 . 15 CASSSLSSGANVLTF TGCGCCAGCAGCTCACTCAGCTCTGGGGCCAACGTCCTGACTTTC
many TRBJ2-1 TRBV20-1 . 16 CSARDSGKLSYNEQFF TGCAGTGCTAGAGATAGTGGTAAGCTCTCCTACAATGAGCAGTTCTTC
many TRBJ2-3 TRBV6-2/TRBV6-3 . 14 CATRERQGTDTQYF TGTGCCACCAGGGAAAGACAGGGCACAGATACGCAGTATTTT